This TCR beta chain was recorded in a study of blood T cell repertoires in COVID-19. Study-level background: Samples came from the United States, Italy and Spain, spanning acute and convalescent COVID-19. T cells, B-cell-depleted T cells, or PBMCs supplied cDNA or gDNA.

Per the original data handling: It was from reference gene primer amplification that nucleated cell counts were estimated. Libraries were prepared by immunoSEQ multiplex PCR; TCRdb keeps only in-frame clonotypes and omits some of them. D and trimming were read from the DNA, whereas the V and J calls and clone size are those reported in that table. The repertoire holds roughly 140,000 clones, about 90% seen once, with roughly 11% in the top ten. The V end was cut by 7 bases, the J end by 4 bases, with 14 bases between. This CDR3 contains 13 residues. Germline loops: CDR1 SGHRS, CDR2 YFSETQ. Input material: peripheral blood. V gene TRBV5-1 combines with J gene TRBJ1-1; D gene unclear. This clonotype was sampled from an elderly woman with acute or convalescent COVID-19. The chain's CDR3 is CASVLEVGTEAFF. CDR3 sequence (DNA): TGCGCCAGCGTTTTAGAGGTTGGCACTGAAGCTTTCTTT.